This T cell receptor beta chain was sequenced in a study of T cell changes during pregnancy in multiple sclerosis. The trim removed 8 bases at V and 7 bases at J, leaving 5 bases unmatched. CDR1 and CDR2 (germline): GTSNPN, SVGIG (reference sequence). The CDR3 runs 12 residues. The repertoire was sequenced with immunoSEQ multiplex PCR; TCRdb's copy has only in-frame clones and lacks some. The sample has roughly 40,000 clones; around 90% are singletons. The sequence derives from a female donor with multiple sclerosis, enrolled in a pregnancy study. The chain uses TRBV30 and TRBJ2-1; TRBD2 matches at 10 bases. The source material was CD4+ T cells from peripheral blood mononuclear cells, sampled in the third trimester of pregnancy. The DNA for the CDR3 is TGTGCCGGAAGGGGACTAGCGAATGAGCAGTTCTTC. Its protein is CAGRGLANEQFF.